These 8 T cell receptor beta chains were sequenced from one sample in a study of blood T cell repertoires in COVID-19. This table comes from immunoSEQ multiplex PCR, and its TCRdb copy is limited to in-frame clones, with some not included. Of more than 150,000 clones detected, around 81% appear once; the ten largest clones hold around 12%. The specimen sequenced was peripheral blood. The receptors were sampled from a woman older than 75 with COVID-19, enrolled during active disease.

The chain has TRBV7-2 and TRBJ2-1; TRBD2 matches at 13 bases. CDR1 is SGHTA and CDR2 is FQGNSA in the germline V gene. The CDR3 consists of 19 residues. V was clipped by 2 bases and J by 0 bases; unmatched bases: 7. In DNA form, the CDR3 reads TGTGCCAGCAGCTTACAACTAGCGGGGGGGCCAAGCTCCTACAATGAGCAGTTCTTC. As protein: CASSLQLAGGPSSYNEQFF. Full variable domain (rest looked up from reference TRBV7-2 and TRBJ2-1): GAGVSQSPSNKVTEKGKDVELRCDPISGHTALYWYRQSLGQGLEFLIYFQGNSAPDKSGLPSDRFSAERTGGSVSTLTIQRTQQEDSAVYLCASSLQLAGGPSSYNEQFFGPGTRLTVL.

This chain joins TRBV5-1 and TRBJ1-2; TRBD1 agrees at 8 bases. V dropped 2 bases and J dropped 3; count of bases not matched to a gene: 6. The CDR3 loop spans 15 amino acids. Germline CDR1 is SGHRS and CDR2 is YFSETQ. CDR3 DNA sequence: TGCGCCAGCAGCTTCGACAGGGGATCCCACTATGGCTACACCTTC. Amino acids: CASSFDRGSHYGYTF.

The chain is built from TRBV5-1 and TRBJ2-3, with D perhaps matching TRBD2 (7 bases). CDR3 length equals 15 residues. CDR1 and CDR2 (germline): SGHRS, YFSETQ. The V end lost 5 bases, the J end lost 6 bases, and 19 bases lay between the germline ends. CDR3 coding DNA: TGCGCCAGCAGAGCCGTGTCGGGGGGCGGCGATACGCAGTATTTT. It translates to CASRAVSGGGDTQYF.

This sequence joins TRBV29-1 and TRBJ2-1; 8 nucleotides align to TRBD2. V was pared by 5 bases and J by 0 bases, with 12 bases of the junction left unmatched. CDR3 length: 17 residues. Germline V gene sequence: CDR1 SQVTM, CDR2 ANQGSEA. The DNA of the CDR3 is TGCAGCGTTTCCGGGAAGCGGGAGAGATACTCCTACAATGAGCAGTTCTTC. It yields the protein CSVSGKRERYSYNEQFF.

The V call is TRBV10-3, the J call TRBJ2-7; 11 bases are shared with TRBD2. CDR3 length: 17 residues. Germline loops: CDR1 ENHRY, CDR2 SYGVKD. V gave up 3 bases and J gave up 3 bases; unmatched junction bases: 10. CDR3 coding DNA: TGTGCCATCAGTGACCCGGTTAGTAGCGGGAGGGGCTACGAGCAGTACTTC. As protein: CAISDPVSSGRGYEQYF.

V is TRBV9 and J is TRBJ2-1; TRBD2 aligns across 11 bases. The germline CDR1 and CDR2 sequences are SGDLS and YYNGEE. The CDR3 consists of 16 residues. With 0 bases clipped from V and 8 bases from J, the junction kept 7 bases outside the gene matches. The CDR3 is CASSVVLAGGTDEQFF. CDR3 nucleotide sequence: TGTGCCAGCAGCGTAGTCCTAGCGGGGGGTACGGATGAGCAGTTCTTC.

This clone appeared a single time. The chain links TRBV19 to TRBJ1-5; the D gene is possibly TRBD1 (5 bases). V was trimmed by 0 bases and J by 7 bases, leaving 10 bases between them. The CDR3 totals 14 residues. CDR1 LNHDA and CDR2 SQIVND come from the germline V gene (reference sequence). The CDR3 DNA sequence: TGTGCCAGTAGTATAGATTCAGGGTGGCAGCCCCAGCATTTT. Translated: CASSIDSGWQPQHF.

The chain links TRBV28 to TRBJ1-2, with D possibly TRBD1 on 6 matching bases. The germline V and J ends were trimmed by 5 bases and 4 bases, with 14 bases remaining between them. Germline CDR1 reads MDHEN; CDR2 reads SYDVKM. This CDR3 has 14 amino acids. The CDR3 DNA follows: TGTGCCAGCAGTCTCCCGACAGGCCCCTATGGCTACACCTTC. It is translated as CASSLPTGPYGYTF.